These T cell receptor beta chains were read from a single sample in a study of CD8 T cells in ankylosing spondylitis. TCRdb redid the calling of the 5' RACE reads with MiXCR, one entry per CDR3 protein. The data show about 130,000 distinct CDR3 sequences, around 9.7% seen once. The sequenced sample consisted of blood, either unsorted or a sorted T cell fraction (not recorded which). All receptors come from a male donor with ankylosing spondylitis or in good health (not recorded which). CDR3s include the opening cysteine and the closing phenylalanine or tryptophan. The D gene is left open where the match is weak. Clone size is stated in some rows and not others, as once, few, many or a class when expanded.

J,length,size,D,V,CDR3,DNA
TRBJ2-5,13,many,.,TRBV7-6,CASSLAGSETQYF,TGTGCCAGCAGCTTAGCAGGGAGTGAGACCCAGTACTTC
TRBJ2-5,19,few,TRBD2,TRBV11-2,CASSRQGLAGGEGRETQYF,TGTGCCAGCAGCCGACAAGGACTAGCGGGAGGTGAGGGACGAGAGACCCAGTACTTC
TRBJ2-1,15,many,TRBD2,TRBV28,CASSTVGVGRIEQFF,TGTGCCAGCAGTACGGTTGGTGTCGGGAGGATTGAGCAGTTCTTC
TRBJ2-2,14,many,TRBD1,TRBV7-9,CASSRDRVTGELFF,TGTGCCAGCAGCCGGGACAGGGTGACCGGGGAGCTGTTTTTT
TRBJ1-1,12,many,.,TRBV20-1,CRPWQGNTEAFF,TGCAGACCATGGCAGGGCAACACTGAAGCTTTCTTT
TRBJ2-1,17,.,TRBD2,TRBV5-1,CASTRTSGSSSYNEQFF,TGCGCCAGCACAAGGACTAGCGGGAGTAGCTCCTACAATGAGCAGTTCTTC
TRBJ2-1,15,many,TRBD1,TRBV9,CASSVRDRAYNEQFF,TGTGCCAGCAGCGTCAGGGACAGGGCGTACAATGAGCAGTTCTTC
TRBJ2-1,13,.,.,TRBV7-2,CASSYHRFGEQFF,TGTGCCAGCAGCTACCACAGGTTCGGTGAGCAGTTCTTC
TRBJ1-5,13,many,TRBD1,TRBV7-2,CASSARTGPPQHF,TGTGCCAGCAGCGCCCGGACAGGGCCGCCCCAGCATTTT
TRBJ2-3,14,many,.,TRBV7-2,CASSLAGRGDTQYF,TGTGCCAGCAGCTTAGCTGGGCGGGGAGATACGCAGTATTTT
TRBJ2-2,14,few,TRBD1,TRBV12-3/TRBV12-4,CASSGQGQTGELFF,TGTGCCAGCAGTGGACAGGGGCAAACCGGGGAGCTGTTTTTT